This note documents a single T cell receptor beta chain sequence. Its antigen remains undetermined. Qualities for individual bases were not recorded, and no much larger clone is one base off. The sample comes from a study of blood T cell repertoires in COVID-19 (dated by TCRdb to between 2020 and 2021). For the study in its entirety: The collaborator samples originated in the United States, Italy and Spain and spanned the acute and convalescent phases of COVID-19. The prospective study material was composed of cDNA or gDNA derived from T cells, B-cell-depleted T cells, or PBMCs. Deeply sampled blood TCRbeta repertoires from subjects exposed to, actively infected with, or recovered from COVID-19 were included in the dataset. A freely available public database, intended as a resource for researchers studying the immune response to SARS-CoV-2, is where the repertoires were released. The samples were drawn from the first 160 participants of the ongoing ImmuneRACE study and from under 1,500 subjects provided by 6 global collaborators. The sample metadata nearly always contained a de-identified subject ID, COVID-19 status, age in years and sex. HLA class I and class II types, where available, came from metadata supplied by the sample provider rather than from assay-based typing.

TCRbeta CDR3 regions were amplified from genomic DNA using the immunoSEQ Assay, a bias-controlled multiplex PCR. In the original analysis: The number of nucleated cells in each sample was estimated from the amplification of reference gene primers within the assay. To quantify the absolute abundance of each unique TCRbeta CDR3 rearrangement, sequence reads were collapsed and filtered. Productive Simpson clonality was computed per sample as the square root of Simpson's diversity index over productive rearrangements. TCRdb took this table from immuneACCESS and kept in-frame rearrangements with V and J called. Such tables lack part of the clones; where checked against another copy, unresolved V genes explain under half of the gap, and the rest is unexplained. For V, J and clone size, that table is used; D and trimming come from the DNA. For this sample there are approximately 160,000 clones; roughly 84% appear just once. The biggest ten clones account for about 14% of the sample.

Each collaborating institution followed its own protocols to collect whole blood in K2EDTA tubes. For TCRbeta analysis, collaborators shipped samples in one of three forms: frozen whole blood, isolated PBMCs, or DNA extracted from either of those sample types. V and J lose 4 bases and 5 bases, and a span of 11 bases separates them. CDR1 and CDR2, looked up from the germline V gene, are KGHSH and LQKENI. From its cysteine to its phenylalanine, the CDR3 spans 13 amino acids. Here the CDR3 DNA is all that survives: 39 bases in frame from base 1. What the research found in general, with its limitations: The quantity of clinical and demographic metadata differed by source and by participant and was supplied without curation.

The chain is assembled from TRBV18 and TRBJ2-5; the D gene cannot be named for sure. The source material was peripheral blood. The sequence was collected from a man aged 18 to 29 with active or convalescent COVID-19. The bases are TGTGCCAGCTCACTTTCGCAGGATGAGACCCAGTACTTC. Protein translation: CASSLSQDETQYF.